The 32 T cell receptor beta chains below were found in one sample sequenced in a study of T cell responses to AZD1222 COVID-19 vaccine. This table comes from immunoSEQ multiplex PCR, and its TCRdb copy is limited to in-frame clones, with some not included. The data show 150,000 to 200,000 clones, with 88% seen just once and 4% to 5.5% held by the top ten. The material was peripheral blood, obtained 28 days after the second AZD1222 dose. Every receptor here comes from an adult who received the AZD1222 COVID-19 vaccine.

The rearrangement joins TRBV7-9 to TRBJ2-1; the D call may be TRBD1 or TRBD2 (6 bases each). V dropped 5 bases and J dropped 6 bases, with 17 bases sitting between them. Germline V gene sequence: CDR1 SEHNR, CDR2 FQNEAQ (reference sequence). The CDR3 consists of 15 residues. As DNA, the CDR3 is TGTGCCAGCAGCCCCGACTTAGGGGGGCTCAATGAGCAGTTCTTC. Encoded protein: CASSPDLGGLNEQFF.

The chain uses TRBV19 and TRBJ1-1; no firm D call. Germline CDR1 reads LNHDA; CDR2 reads SQIVND (reference sequence). The CDR3 has 14 amino acids. V shed 3 bases and J shed 1 base, with 9 bases lying between them. The CDR3 reads CASSIPSQNTEAFF. In DNA, the CDR3 is TGTGCCAGTAGTATCCCCAGCCAGAACACTGAAGCTTTCTTT.

V usage is TRBV29-1 and J usage is TRBJ2-1; a weak D match, TRBD2 (6 bases). Germline values: CDR1 SQVTM, CDR2 ANQGSEA. The CDR3 is 14 amino acids. V lost 4 bases and J 2 bases, leaving 12 bases between the germline ends. The CDR3 spells CSVAFVAAYNEQFF. The CDR3 nucleotides read TGCAGCGTTGCGTTTGTAGCGGCCTACAATGAGCAGTTCTTC.

The chain couples TRBV21-1 to TRBJ2-5. TRBV21-1 is flagged as a pseudogene. The CDR3 contains 14 residues. The DNA of the CDR3 is TGTGCCAGCAGCAAAGACAGAGGCCAAGAGACCCAGTACTTC. Translation gives CASSKDRGQETQYF.

This chain joins TRBV29-1 and TRBJ1-2; D not certain. Per germline, CDR1 SQVTM and CDR2 ANQGSEA. The CDR3 sequence is 11 residues long. Trimming pared 7 bases from V and 8 bases from J, leaving 14 bases between. The CDR3 DNA is TGCAGCGGGGGATGGGTTGACGGCTACACCTTC. Protein: CSGGWVDGYTF.

The chain employs TRBV20-1 and TRBJ2-1; D is unclear. The CDR3 totals 11 residues. The V gene lost 3 bases and the J gene lost 6 bases, with 6 bases spanning the gap. Germline V gene sequence: CDR1 DFQATT, CDR2 SNEGSKA (reference sequence). CDR3 sequence reads: CSARSPNEQFF. The DNA for the CDR3 is TGCAGTGCTAGGAGTCCCAATGAGCAGTTCTTC.

The rearrangement joins TRBV15 to TRBJ1-3, with D uncertain. The V and J ends lost 5 bases and 4 bases respectively, with 21 bases between them. The CDR3 contains 17 residues. Germline V gives CDR1 LNHNV, CDR2 YYDKDF (reference sequence). CDR3 sequence (DNA): TGTGCCACCAGCCACTCCGGCCCGGCAGGCCGAGGAAACACCATATATTTT. Encoded protein: CATSHSGPAGRGNTIYF.

V and J are TRBV6-1 and TRBJ1-4; 7 positions match TRBD1. The V segment lost 3 bases and the J segment 2 bases; nucleotides outside the gene matches: 3. CDR1 MNHNS and CDR2 SASEGT come from the germline V gene. The length of the CDR3 is 15 residues. CDR3 sequence reads: CASSEGQITNEKLFF. CDR3 nucleotides: TGTGCCAGCAGTGAGGGACAGATCACTAATGAAAAACTGTTTTTT.

CDR3 residues: CASSLGTGSDYGYTF. The CDR3 DNA sequence: TGTGCCAGCAGTTTGGGGACAGGGAGTGACTATGGCTACACCTTC. The chain carries TRBV28 and TRBJ1-2; the match to TRBD1 covers 9 bases. Trimming removed 3 bases from V and 3 bases from J; junction bases left unmatched: 5. Per germline, CDR1 MDHEN and CDR2 SYDVKM. The CDR3 consists of 15 residues.

The chain combines TRBV9 with TRBJ2-4; tentatively, D is TRBD1 (6 bases). Germline CDR1 SGDLS, CDR2 YYNGEE. The CDR3 spans 16 residues. Trimming cost V 4 bases and J 1 base, with 15 bases left between them. In DNA form, the CDR3 reads TGTGCCAGCAGCCCTCAAGGGGGAATGGCCAAAAACATTCAGTACTTC. Its protein product is CASSPQGGMAKNIQYF.

The rearrangement joins TRBV4-2 to TRBJ1-5; perhaps TRBD1 as D (5 bases). The germline V gene has CDR1 LGHNA and CDR2 YNFKEQ. The CDR3 sequence is 15 residues long. Trimming removed 3 bases from V and 0 bases from J, with 9 bases in between. CDR3 bases: TGTGCCAGCAGCCATCGACAGTCTAGCAATCAGCCCCAGCATTTT. Amino acids: CASSHRQSSNQPQHF.

J is TRBJ1-2 and V is TRBV10-3; 7 nucleotides match TRBD1. Germline values: CDR1 ENHRY, CDR2 SYGVKD. The CDR3 contains 12 residues. J gave up 7 bases and V 6 bases, and 5 bases lay outside the gene matches. DNA for the CDR3: TGTGCCATCAGGGAGACAGGGTCTGGCTACACCTTC. Translated, it gives CAIRETGSGYTF.

The chain couples TRBV27 to TRBJ1-4, with 7 bases matching TRBD1. The germline CDR1 and CDR2 sequences are MNHEY and SMNVEV (reference sequence). CDR3 length equals 14 residues. Germline trimming cut 5 bases from V and 2 bases from J; bases unmatched to any gene: 2. CDR3 amino acids: CASSPRGTNEKLFF. In DNA form, the CDR3 reads TGTGCCAGCAGTCCCAGGGGGACTAATGAAAAACTGTTTTTT.

V and J are TRBV19 and TRBJ2-3; 13 nucleotides agree with TRBD2. V lost 4 bases, J lost 7 bases, and 8 bases stayed unmatched. In germline, CDR1 is LNHDA, CDR2 SQIVND (reference sequence). The CDR3 is 16 amino acids. The CDR3 protein is CASSRGLAGPRNTQYF. CDR3 in DNA: TGTGCCAGTAGTAGGGGACTAGCGGGACCACGGAATACGCAGTATTTT.

The V and J genes are TRBV6-1 and TRBJ1-2; D not resolved. V lost 2 bases to trimming and J lost 0 bases, with 7 bases between them. In germline, CDR1 is MNHNS, CDR2 SASEGT. The CDR3 spans 14 residues. The CDR3 region is CASSEYLANYGYTF. The CDR3 region has the DNA TGTGCCAGCAGTGAATATTTGGCTAACTATGGCTACACCTTC.

The chain carries TRBV11-1 and TRBJ1-2; no firm D call. V shed 3 bases and J shed 2 bases, with 7 bases lying between them. CDR1 and CDR2 from the germline V gene are SGHAT and FQDESV (reference sequence). There are 13 residues in the CDR3. CDR3: CASSLGLNYGYTF. The CDR3 DNA sequence: TGTGCCAGCAGCTTGGGTCTGAACTATGGCTACACCTTC.

The genes are TRBV7-8 and TRBJ2-7, with 14 positions matching TRBD2. CDR3 length equals 15 residues. V lost 6 bases, J lost 3 bases, and 4 bases stayed unmatched. From germline, CDR1 is SGHVS and CDR2 FQNEAQ. The DNA of the CDR3 is TGTGCCAGCAGTAGACTAGCGGGGGGGATCTACGAGCAGTACTTC. Translated: CASSRLAGGIYEQYF.

This rearrangement joins TRBV6-6 to TRBJ2-5, with 7 bases fitting TRBD2. The CDR3 sequence is 14 residues long. From germline, CDR1 is MNHNY and CDR2 SVGAGI (reference sequence). Trimming cost V 7 bases and J 1 base; bases outside gene matches: 6. The CDR3 here is CASNRAGPQETQYF. The CDR3 DNA follows: TGTGCCAGCAACAGAGCGGGGCCCCAAGAGACCCAGTACTTC.

The rearrangement links TRBV12-3 or TRBV12-4 to TRBJ1-2; no clear D gene. CDR3 length equals 13 residues. Trimming cost V 1 base and J 8 bases, with 11 bases left between them. This CDR3 reads CASSLGLRGGYTF. The CDR3 DNA sequence: TGTGCCAGCAGTTTAGGACTCCGAGGGGGCTACACCTTC.

A few counts support this clone. V is TRBV5-6 and J is TRBJ2-1; the match to TRBD2 covers 14 bases. V shed 4 bases, J shed 8 bases, and the junction held 2 bases outside the gene matches. This CDR3 comprises 14 residues. Germline CDR1 reads SGHDT; CDR2 reads YYEEEE. In DNA, the CDR3 is TGTGCCAGCAGCATGGGACTAGCGGGGGATGAGCAGTTCTTC. Its protein product is CASSMGLAGDEQFF.

The chain employs TRBV6-5 and TRBJ1-1, with no clear D. Germline CDR1 reads MNHEY; CDR2 reads SVGAGI. Trimming pared 3 bases from V and 4 bases from J, leaving 9 bases between. CDR3 length equals 13 residues. The CDR3 bases are TGTGCCAGCAGTTATTTACGTAGCACTGAAGCTTTCTTT. This gives the protein CASSYLRSTEAFF.

This clone has only one observation. The chain uses TRBV12-3 or TRBV12-4 and TRBJ1-2; D gene uncertain. There are 12 residues in the CDR3. Trimming took off 3 bases at V and 4 bases at J, with 6 bases between the two ends. CDR3 residues: CASSLYGYGYTF. DNA for the CDR3: TGTGCCAGCAGTTTGTACGGCTATGGCTACACCTTC.

This chain uses TRBV27 with TRBJ1-2; perhaps TRBD1 as D (5 bases). This CDR3 spans 13 amino acids. Trimming cost V 7 bases and J 8 bases, with 17 bases left between them. Germline-derived CDR1 and CDR2 are MNHEY and SMNVEV (reference sequence). The CDR3 loop reads CASKPGTRGGYTF. Here the CDR3 DNA reads TGTGCCAGCAAACCCGGGACCCGGGGGGGCTACACCTTC.

V usage is TRBV29-1 and J usage is TRBJ2-2; D remains unclear. The V end lost 4 bases, the J end lost 3 bases, and 6 bases lay between the germline ends. The CDR3 runs 12 residues. Germline V gene lookup returns CDR1 SQVTM and CDR2 ANQGSEA. The chain's CDR3 is CSVGSHTGELFF. Written as DNA, the CDR3 is TGCAGCGTTGGTAGTCACACCGGGGAGCTGTTTTTT.

The V gene is TRBV3-1 (or the pseudogene TRBV3-2), the J gene TRBJ1-4, with D perhaps matching TRBD1 (5 bases). The V and J ends lost 5 bases and 13 bases respectively, with 14 bases between them. Germline V CDR1 and CDR2: LGHDT, YNNKEL (reference sequence). CDR3 length: 12 residues. CDR3 loop: CASSLTEGRLFF. The CDR3, as DNA: TGTGCCAGCAGCTTAACCGAGGGGAGACTGTTTTTT.

The rearrangement uses TRBV18 and TRBJ1-2, with D possibly being TRBD1 (6 bases). Trimming removed 6 bases from V and 10 bases from J, with 18 bases in between. CDR1 and CDR2 from the germline V gene are KGHSH and LQKENI. The CDR3 covers 13 residues. CDR3 in amino acids: CASSPSRQESYTF. CDR3 bases: TGTGCCAGCTCTCCTTCCAGACAGGAGTCCTACACCTTC.

The V gene is TRBV6-4, the J gene TRBJ2-5; D unclear. Trimming pared 8 bases from V and 7 bases from J, leaving 8 bases between. Germline CDR1 and CDR2: MRHNA and SNTAGT. This CDR3 contains 10 residues. The CDR3 spells CASGCVTQYF. CDR3 in DNA: TGTGCCAGCGGGTGTGTGACCCAGTACTTC.

The chain links TRBV7-8 to TRBJ2-3; 7 nucleotides line up with TRBD1. Per the germline V gene, CDR1 is SGHVS and CDR2 is FQNEAQ. CDR3 length: 14 residues. With V trimmed by 7 bases and J by 0 bases, 4 bases remained unmatched. This CDR3 is CASKTGASTDTQYF. The DNA for the CDR3 is TGTGCCAGCAAAACAGGGGCAAGCACAGATACGCAGTATTTT.

The chain employs TRBV19 and TRBJ1-1, with TRBD1 matching over 7 bases. With 6 bases clipped from V and 8 bases from J, the junction kept 9 bases outside the gene matches. Per germline, CDR1 LNHDA and CDR2 SQIVND (reference sequence). There are 13 residues in the CDR3. CDR3 sequence: CASSFIDRAEAFF. The CDR3 DNA is TGTGCCAGTAGCTTCATCGACAGGGCAGAAGCTTTCTTT. Full variable domain (rest looked up from reference TRBV19 and TRBJ1-1): DGGITQSPKYLFRKEGQNVTLSCEQNLNHDAMYWYRQDPGQGLRLIYYSQIVNDFQKGDIAEGYSVSREKKESFPLTVTSAQKNPTAFYLCASSFIDRAEAFFGQGTRLTVV.

The chain recombines TRBV5-4 with TRBJ2-5; 10 bases are shared with TRBD2. The germline V gene encodes CDR1 SGHNT and CDR2 YYREEE (reference sequence). The CDR3 extends over 16 amino acids. V lost 4 bases to trimming and J lost 4 bases; unmatched junction nucleotides: 10. CDR3 residues: CASSTRAGGPGETQYF. As DNA, the CDR3 is TGTGCCAGCAGCACCCGAGCGGGGGGGCCCGGAGAGACCCAGTACTTC.

The chain employs TRBV30 and TRBJ2-2, with no clear D. The CDR3 is 14 residues long. Germline V gene data show CDR1 as GTSNPN and CDR2 as SVGIG (reference sequence). The ends were cut back, 3 bases at V and 9 bases at J, with 17 bases in the middle. The CDR3, as DNA: TGTGCCTGGAGAGAAAGAACTCGCAGGTGGGAGCTGTTTTTT. Protein sequence: CAWRERTRRWELFF.

The V and J genes are TRBV3-1 (or the pseudogene TRBV3-2) and TRBJ1-2; D possibly corresponds to TRBD1 (5 bases). The CDR3 has 15 amino acids. The germline V and J ends were trimmed by 4 bases and 4 bases, with 16 bases remaining between them. The V gene's germline CDR1 is LGHDT and CDR2 YNNKEL (reference sequence). The CDR3 region has the DNA TGTGCCAGCAGCCTCGGACGGACACCCCGCTATGGCTACACCTTC. It codes for CASSLGRTPRYGYTF.